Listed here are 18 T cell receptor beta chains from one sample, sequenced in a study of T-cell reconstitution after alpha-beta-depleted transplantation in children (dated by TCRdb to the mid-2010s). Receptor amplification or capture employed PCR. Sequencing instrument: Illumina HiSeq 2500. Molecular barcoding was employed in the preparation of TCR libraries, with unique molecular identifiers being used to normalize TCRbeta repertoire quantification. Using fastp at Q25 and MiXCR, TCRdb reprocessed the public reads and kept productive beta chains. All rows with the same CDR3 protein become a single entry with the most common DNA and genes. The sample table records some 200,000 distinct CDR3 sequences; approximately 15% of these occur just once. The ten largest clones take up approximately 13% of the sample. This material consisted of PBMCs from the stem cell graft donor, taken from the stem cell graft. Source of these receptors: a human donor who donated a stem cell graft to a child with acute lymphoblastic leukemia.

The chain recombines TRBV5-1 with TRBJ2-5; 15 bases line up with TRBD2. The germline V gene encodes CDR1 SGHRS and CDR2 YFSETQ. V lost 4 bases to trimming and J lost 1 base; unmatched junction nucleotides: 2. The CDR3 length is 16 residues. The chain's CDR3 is CASSGLAGGPQETQYF. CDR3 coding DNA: TGCGCCAGCAGCGGACTAGCGGGAGGGCCCCAAGAGACCCAGTACTTC.

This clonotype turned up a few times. This CDR3 reads CASSLILSGDEQFF. CDR3 bases: TGCGCCAGCAGCTTGATTCTTTCTGGGGATGAGCAGTTCTTC. The chain links TRBV5-1 to TRBJ2-1; D is undetermined. Germline V gene data show CDR1 as SGHRS and CDR2 as YFSETQ. Between the trimmed V and J ends, which lost 1 base and 8 bases, there was a span of 13 bases. The CDR3 is 14 amino acids. Full variable domain (missing parts from reference TRBV5-1 and TRBJ2-1): KAGVTQTPRYLIKTRGQQVTLSCSPISGHRSVSWYQQTPGQGLQFLFEYFSETQRNKGNFPGRFSGRQFSNSRSEMNVSTLELGDSALYLCASSLILSGDEQFFGPGTRLTVL.

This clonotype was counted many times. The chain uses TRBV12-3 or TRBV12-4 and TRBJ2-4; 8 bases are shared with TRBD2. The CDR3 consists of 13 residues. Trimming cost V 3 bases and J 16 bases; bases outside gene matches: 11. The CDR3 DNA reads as TGTGCCAGCAGTTTGCCGGGACTAGTACTCCTCTACTTC. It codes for CASSLPGLVLLYF.

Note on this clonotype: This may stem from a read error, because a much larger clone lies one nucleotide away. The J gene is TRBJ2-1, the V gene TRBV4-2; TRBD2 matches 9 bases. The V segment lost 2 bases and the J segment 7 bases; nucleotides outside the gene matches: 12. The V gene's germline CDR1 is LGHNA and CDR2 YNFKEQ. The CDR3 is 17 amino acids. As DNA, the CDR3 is TGTGCCAGCAGCCAATATGGGGTAGCGGGAGAAAGGAATGAGCAGTTCTTC. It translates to CASSQYGVAGERNEQFF.

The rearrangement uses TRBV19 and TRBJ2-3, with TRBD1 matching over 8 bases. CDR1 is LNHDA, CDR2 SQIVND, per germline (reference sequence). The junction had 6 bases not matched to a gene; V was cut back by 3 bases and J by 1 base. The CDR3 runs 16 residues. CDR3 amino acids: CASSIGQGARTDTQYF. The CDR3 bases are TGTGCCAGTAGTATCGGTCAGGGGGCGCGCACAGATACGCAGTATTTT.

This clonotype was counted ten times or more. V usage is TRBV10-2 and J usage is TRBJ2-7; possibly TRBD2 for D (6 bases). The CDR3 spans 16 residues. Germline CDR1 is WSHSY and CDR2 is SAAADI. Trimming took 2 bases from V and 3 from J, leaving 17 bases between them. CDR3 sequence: CASSEPRMGGGYEQYF. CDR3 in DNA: TGCGCCAGCAGTGAGCCCCGGATGGGGGGTGGCTACGAGCAGTACTTC.

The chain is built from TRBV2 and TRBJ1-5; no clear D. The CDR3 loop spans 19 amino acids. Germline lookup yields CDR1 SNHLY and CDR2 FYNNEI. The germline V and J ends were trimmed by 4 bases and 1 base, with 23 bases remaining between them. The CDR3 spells CASSGGFWLGELSNQPQHF. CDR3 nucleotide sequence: TGTGCCAGCAGTGGTGGCTTTTGGCTCGGGGAGCTAAGCAATCAGCCCCAGCATTTT.

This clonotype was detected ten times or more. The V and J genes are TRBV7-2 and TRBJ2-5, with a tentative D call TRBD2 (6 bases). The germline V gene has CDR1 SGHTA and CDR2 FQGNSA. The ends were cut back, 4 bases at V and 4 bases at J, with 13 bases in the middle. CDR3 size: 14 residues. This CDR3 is CASSYGSLGETQYF. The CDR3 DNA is TGTGCCAGCAGCTACGGGAGTTTAGGAGAGACCCAGTACTTC.

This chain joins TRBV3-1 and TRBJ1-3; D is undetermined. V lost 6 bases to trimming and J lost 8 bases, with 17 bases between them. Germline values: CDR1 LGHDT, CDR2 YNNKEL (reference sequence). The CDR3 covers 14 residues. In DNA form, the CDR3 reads TGTGCCAGCAGTATAGGACCCGAAGATGACACCATATATTTT. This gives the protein CASSIGPEDDTIYF.

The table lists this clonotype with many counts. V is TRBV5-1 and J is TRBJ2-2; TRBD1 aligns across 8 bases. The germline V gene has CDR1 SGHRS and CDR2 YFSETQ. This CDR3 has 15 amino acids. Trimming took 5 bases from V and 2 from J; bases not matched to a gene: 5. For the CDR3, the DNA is TGCGCCAGCAGAACGACAGGGGCAAACACCGGGGAGCTGTTTTTT. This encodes CASRTTGANTGELFF.

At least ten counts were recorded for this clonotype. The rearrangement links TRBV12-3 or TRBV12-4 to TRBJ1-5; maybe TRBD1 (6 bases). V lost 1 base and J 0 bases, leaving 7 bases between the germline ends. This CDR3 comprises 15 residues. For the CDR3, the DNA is TGTGCCAGCAGTTTAGGACAGGATAGCAATCAGCCCCAGCATTTT. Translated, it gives CASSLGQDSNQPQHF.

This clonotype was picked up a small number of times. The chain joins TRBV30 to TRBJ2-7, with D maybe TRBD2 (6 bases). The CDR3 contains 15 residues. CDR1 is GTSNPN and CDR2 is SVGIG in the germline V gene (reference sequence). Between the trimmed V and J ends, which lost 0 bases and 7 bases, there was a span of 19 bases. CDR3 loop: CAWSVNKRERGEQYF. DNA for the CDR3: TGTGCCTGGAGTGTAAACAAGAGGGAACGGGGGGAGCAGTACTTC.

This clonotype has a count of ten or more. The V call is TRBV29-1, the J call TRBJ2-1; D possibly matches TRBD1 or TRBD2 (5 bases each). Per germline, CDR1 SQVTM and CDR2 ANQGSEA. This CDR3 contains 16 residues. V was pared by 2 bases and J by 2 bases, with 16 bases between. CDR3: CSVEYSSTGPYNEQFF. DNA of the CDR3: TGCAGCGTTGAATATTCCTCGACGGGACCCTACAATGAGCAGTTCTTC.

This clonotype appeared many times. For the CDR3, the DNA is TGCAGTGCTAGCGGAGCGGACAGTCACTACAATGAGCAGTTCTTC. Translating gives CSASGADSHYNEQFF. The V call is TRBV20-1, the J call TRBJ2-1; possible D gene TRBD1, 6 bases. The germline V gene encodes CDR1 DFQATT and CDR2 SNEGSKA (reference sequence). CDR3 length equals 15 residues. V dropped 3 bases and J dropped 3 bases, with 15 bases sitting between them.

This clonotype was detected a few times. CDR3 residues: CASRPGTGMFGNTEAFF. The DNA for the CDR3 is TGTGCCAGCAGACCCGGGACAGGGATGTTCGGGAACACTGAAGCTTTCTTT. The J gene is TRBJ1-1, the V gene TRBV6-1, with 9 bases identical to TRBD1. The CDR3 has 17 amino acids. Per the germline V gene, CDR1 is MNHNS and CDR2 is SASEGT. V trimming: 6 bases; J trimming: 1 base; junction bases outside the gene matches: 12.

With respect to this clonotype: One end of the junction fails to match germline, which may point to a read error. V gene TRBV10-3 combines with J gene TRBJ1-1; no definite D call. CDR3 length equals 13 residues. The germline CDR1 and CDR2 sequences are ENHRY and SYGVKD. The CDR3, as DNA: TGTGCCATCAGTCAGTCAGGCGCTTCAGAAGCTTTCTTC. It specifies CAISQSGASEAFF.

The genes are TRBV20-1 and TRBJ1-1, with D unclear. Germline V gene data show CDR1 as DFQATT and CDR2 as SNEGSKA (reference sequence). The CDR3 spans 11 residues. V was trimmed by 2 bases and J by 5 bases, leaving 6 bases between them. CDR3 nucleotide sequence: TGCAGTGCTAGAAGTGGGACTGAAGCTTTCTTT. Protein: CSARSGTEAFF.

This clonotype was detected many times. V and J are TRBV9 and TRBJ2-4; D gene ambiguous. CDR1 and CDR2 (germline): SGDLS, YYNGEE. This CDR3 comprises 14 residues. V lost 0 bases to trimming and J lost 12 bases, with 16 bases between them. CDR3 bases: TGTGCCAGCAGCGTAGCTATTGGCAATTTCCCTCAGTACTTC. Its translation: CASSVAIGNFPQYF. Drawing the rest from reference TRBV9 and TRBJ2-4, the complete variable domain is DSGVTQTPKHLITATGQRVTLRCSPRSGDLSVYWYQQSLDQGLQFLIQYYNGEERAKGNILERFSAQQFPDLHSELNLSSLELGDSALYFCASSVAIGNFPQYFGAGTRLSVL.